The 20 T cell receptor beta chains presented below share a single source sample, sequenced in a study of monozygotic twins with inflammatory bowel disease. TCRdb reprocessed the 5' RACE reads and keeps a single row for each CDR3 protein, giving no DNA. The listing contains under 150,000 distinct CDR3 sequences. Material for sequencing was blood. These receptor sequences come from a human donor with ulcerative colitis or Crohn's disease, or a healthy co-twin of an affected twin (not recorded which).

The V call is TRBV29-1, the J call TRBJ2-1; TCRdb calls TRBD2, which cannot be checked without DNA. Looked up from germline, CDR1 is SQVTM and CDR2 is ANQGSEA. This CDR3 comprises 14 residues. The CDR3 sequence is CSVRGRGGRNEQFF.

The CDR3: CASSLGAGTDSNYGYTF. This chain connects TRBV5-4 to TRBJ1-2; TCRdb indicates TRBD1, and absent DNA this call remains unverified. The CDR3 contains 17 residues. The V gene's germline CDR1 is SGHNT and CDR2 YYREEE (reference sequence).

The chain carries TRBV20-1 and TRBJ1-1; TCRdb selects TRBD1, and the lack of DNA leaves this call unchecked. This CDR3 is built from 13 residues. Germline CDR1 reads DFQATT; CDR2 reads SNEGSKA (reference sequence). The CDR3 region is CSAGDRMNTEAFF.

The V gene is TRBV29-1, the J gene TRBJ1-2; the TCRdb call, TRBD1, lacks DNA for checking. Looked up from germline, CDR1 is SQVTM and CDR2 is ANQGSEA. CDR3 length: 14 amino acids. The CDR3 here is CSVKIRNSPQGYTF.

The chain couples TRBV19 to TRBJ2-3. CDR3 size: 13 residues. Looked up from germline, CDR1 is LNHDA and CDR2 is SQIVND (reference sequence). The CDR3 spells CASSMAVRDTQYF.

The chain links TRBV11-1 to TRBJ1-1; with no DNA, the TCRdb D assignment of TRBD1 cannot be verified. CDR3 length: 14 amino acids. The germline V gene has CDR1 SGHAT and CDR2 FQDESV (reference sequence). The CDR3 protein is CASSPRHVRDEAFF.

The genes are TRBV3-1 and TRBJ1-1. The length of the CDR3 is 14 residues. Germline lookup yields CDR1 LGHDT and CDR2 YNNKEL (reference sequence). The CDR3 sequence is CASSLANPATEAFF.

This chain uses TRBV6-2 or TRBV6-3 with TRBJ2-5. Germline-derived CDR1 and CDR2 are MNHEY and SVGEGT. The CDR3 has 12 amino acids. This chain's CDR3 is CASRRTSETQYF.

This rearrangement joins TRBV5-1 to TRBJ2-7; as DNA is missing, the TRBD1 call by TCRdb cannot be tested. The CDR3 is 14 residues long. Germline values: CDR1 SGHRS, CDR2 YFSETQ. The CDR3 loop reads CASRKQGSGYEQYF.

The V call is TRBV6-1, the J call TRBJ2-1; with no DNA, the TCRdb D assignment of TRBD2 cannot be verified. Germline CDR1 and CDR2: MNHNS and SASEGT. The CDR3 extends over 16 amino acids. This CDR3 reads CASSPYSGPGQDEQFF.

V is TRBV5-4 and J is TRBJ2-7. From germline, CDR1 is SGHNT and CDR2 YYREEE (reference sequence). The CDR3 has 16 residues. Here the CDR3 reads CASSLGISPIVDEQYF.

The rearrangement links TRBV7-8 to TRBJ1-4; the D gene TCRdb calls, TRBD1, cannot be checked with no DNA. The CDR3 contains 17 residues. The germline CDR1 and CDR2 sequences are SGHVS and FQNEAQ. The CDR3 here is CASSLATTGANNEKLFF.

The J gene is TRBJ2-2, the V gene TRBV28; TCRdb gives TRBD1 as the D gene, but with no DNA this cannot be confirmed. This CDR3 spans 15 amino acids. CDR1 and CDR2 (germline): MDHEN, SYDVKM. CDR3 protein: CASSFGTGWAGELFF.

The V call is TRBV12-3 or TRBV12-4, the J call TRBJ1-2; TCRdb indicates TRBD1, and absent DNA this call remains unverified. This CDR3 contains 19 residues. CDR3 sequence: CASSTSGRWFALANYGYTF.

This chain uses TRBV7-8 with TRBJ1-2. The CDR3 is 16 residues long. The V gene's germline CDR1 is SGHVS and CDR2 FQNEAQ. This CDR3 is CASSLGRAGLNYGYTF.

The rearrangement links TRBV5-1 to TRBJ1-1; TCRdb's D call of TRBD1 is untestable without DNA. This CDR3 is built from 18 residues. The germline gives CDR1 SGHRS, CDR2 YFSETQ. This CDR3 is CASSLRGSGPWKNTEAFF.

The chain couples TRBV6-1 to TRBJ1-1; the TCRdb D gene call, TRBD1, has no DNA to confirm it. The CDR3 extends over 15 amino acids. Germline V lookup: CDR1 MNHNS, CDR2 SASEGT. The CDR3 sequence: CASRGQGAGDTEAFF.

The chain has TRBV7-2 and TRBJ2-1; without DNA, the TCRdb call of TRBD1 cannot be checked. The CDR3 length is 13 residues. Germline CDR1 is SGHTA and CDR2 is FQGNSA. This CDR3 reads CASSLGPGDEQFF.

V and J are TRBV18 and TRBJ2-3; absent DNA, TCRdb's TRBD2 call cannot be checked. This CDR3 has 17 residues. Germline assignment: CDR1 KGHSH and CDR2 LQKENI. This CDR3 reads CASSPVFRPSSTDTQYF.

CDR3: CASSVSGPTADTQYF. This chain joins TRBV5-1 and TRBJ2-3; the D call of TRBD2 rests on TCRdb alone, since no DNA is present to check it. The CDR3 consists of 15 residues. From germline, CDR1 is SGHRS and CDR2 YFSETQ.